This is a list of T cell receptor beta chains from one sample in a study of blood T cell repertoires in COVID-19. Libraries were prepared by immunoSEQ multiplex PCR; TCRdb keeps only in-frame clonotypes and omits some of them. The sample contains 90,000 to 120,000 clones, around 80% of which appear only once. The sequenced material came from peripheral blood. The receptors come from a man in his sixties or seventies with acute or convalescent COVID-19. Both conserved end residues are trimmed from each CDR3. The order of the fields is CDR3 protein, CDR3 length, D gene, V gene. D genes are given only for firm matches.

CDR3: ASSTGNRDTGELF
length: 13
D: NA
V: TRBV19

CDR3: ASSARTSGGANTQY
length: 14
D: TRBD2
V: TRBV10-2

CDR3: ASSAMGTNQPQH
length: 12
D: NA
V: TRBV7-2

CDR3: ASSLGEGSYEQY
length: 12
D: TRBD2
V: TRBV7-8

CDR3: ASSRNSGEETQY
length: 12
D: TRBD2
V: TRBV7-3

CDR3: ASSASSGGSPSSYNSPLH
length: 18
D: NA
V: TRBV9

CDR3: ASSPALDRKGNEQF
length: 14
D: TRBD1
V: TRBV7-2

CDR3: ASSVRGNQLFLSSYNEQF
length: 18
D: TRBD2
V: TRBV7-8

CDR3: ASSPGQNYGYT
length: 11
D: TRBD1
V: TRBV12-3/TRBV12-4

CDR3: AISESVLAGVNTDTQY
length: 16
D: TRBD2
V: TRBV10-3

CDR3: ASSSQGDGATNEKLF
length: 15
D: TRBD1
V: TRBV6-2/TRBV6-3

CDR3: ASSQEGQGTGGLF
length: 13
D: TRBD1
V: TRBV3-1/TRBV3-2

CDR3: ASSKGGASTDTQY
length: 13
D: NA
V: TRBV21-1

CDR3: ASSEVGEQY
length: 9
D: NA
V: TRBV6-6

CDR3: ASSLYFTGGAAGNTIY
length: 16
D: TRBD1
V: TRBV5-1

CDR3: ASSQESPGWTGGNQPQH
length: 17
D: TRBD1
V: TRBV3-1/TRBV3-2

CDR3: ASSPLTTNSPLH
length: 12
D: NA
V: TRBV6-5

CDR3: ASSFSLGGYT
length: 10
D: NA
V: TRBV5-1

CDR3: ASSSQATGELF
length: 11
D: NA
V: TRBV5-1

CDR3: ASSPGGRDPY
length: 10
D: NA
V: TRBV18

CDR3: ASSLSTSGQETQY
length: 13
D: TRBD2
V: TRBV5-1

CDR3: ASSLALQGRVDSPLH
length: 15
D: NA
V: TRBV7-2

CDR3: ASSSGRGGTSNQPQH
length: 15
D: NA
V: TRBV7-2

CDR3: ASSIEQDLATDTQY
length: 14
D: NA
V: TRBV19

CDR3: ASSLEGGAGKLF
length: 12
D: TRBD1
V: TRBV5-1

CDR3: ASSQGTSSEQY
length: 11
D: NA
V: TRBV5-1

CDR3: ATSGAGNQPQH
length: 11
D: NA
V: TRBV15

CDR3: ASSLTGDYGYT
length: 11
D: TRBD1
V: TRBV2

CDR3: ASRGEGWTEAF
length: 11
D: NA
V: TRBV12-3/TRBV12-4

CDR3: ASRPGTTNYGYT
length: 12
D: NA
V: TRBV10-3

CDR3: ASSADQGDTEAF
length: 12
D: NA
V: TRBV9

CDR3: ASSVVGQGNNQPQH
length: 14
D: NA
V: TRBV6-1

CDR3: ASSQGTGGNQY
length: 11
D: TRBD1
V: TRBV4-1

CDR3: ASSLASGGAVDTQY
length: 14
D: TRBD2
V: TRBV11-2

CDR3: ASSFWGQGSDTQY
length: 13
D: TRBD1
V: TRBV27

CDR3: ASSEQKEKLF
length: 10
D: NA
V: TRBV2

CDR3: ASSFSGKNQPQH
length: 12
D: NA
V: TRBV5-8

CDR3: ASSSRDRGYQETQY
length: 14
D: TRBD1
V: TRBV18

CDR3: ASRGPYEQY
length: 9
D: NA
V: TRBV6-5

CDR3: ASSTPPGRVGTGELF
length: 15
D: NA
V: TRBV6-2/TRBV6-3

CDR3: ASSMDPGQWSF
length: 11
D: TRBD1
V: TRBV19

CDR3: ASSQGRAGTEAF
length: 12
D: NA
V: TRBV3-1/TRBV3-2

CDR3: ASSSRDRSEQY
length: 11
D: TRBD1
V: TRBV5-6

CDR3: ASSSFLGRGQETQY
length: 14
D: TRBD2
V: TRBV7-9

CDR3: ASSVASSGPNTGELF
length: 15
D: NA
V: TRBV9

CDR3: ASRDAAGANVLT
length: 12
D: NA
V: TRBV6-5

CDR3: ASSPGGSGTGELF
length: 13
D: TRBD2
V: TRBV5-1

CDR3: ASRRTGVYEQY
length: 11
D: TRBD1
V: TRBV19

CDR3: ASSLQGGGTEAF
length: 12
D: TRBD1
V: TRBV16

CDR3: ASSPSAQGEGQPQH
length: 14
D: TRBD1
V: TRBV5-1

CDR3: ATNPGLAGTDTQY
length: 13
D: TRBD2
V: TRBV15